Detailed here is one T cell receptor beta chain. The antigen remains unidentified. The CDR3 runs 14 residues. The V gene lost 1 base and the J gene lost 2 bases, with 8 bases spanning the gap. Per the germline V gene, CDR1 is SGHKS and CDR2 is YYEKEE (reference sequence). The PCR contained 60 Vbeta and 13 Jbeta primers. Sequenced by immunoSEQ multiplex PCR; TCRdb stores in-frame clones only, minus some. The table has about 160,000 clones, 65% to 85% seen once. The data belong to a study of cytomegalovirus exposure and HLA in healthy donors. Findings and limits, study-wide: TCR beta sequences reportedly predicted the HLA-A and HLA-B alleles of most subjects accurately. Several of the most significant clusters were apparently associated with common viral pathogens in a later analysis.

Input material: PBMCs. The V call is TRBV5-5, the J call TRBJ2-3; unclear D gene. The source of this sequence is a woman aged 25 to 39 in good health and CMV-seropositive. The CDR3 sequence: CASSLYSYTDTQYF. The DNA for the CDR3 is TGTGCCAGCAGCTTGTACAGCTACACAGATACGCAGTATTTT. Supplemented by reference TRBV5-5 and TRBJ2-3, the full variable domain reads DAGVTQSPTHLIKTRGQQVTLRCSPISGHKSVSWYQQVLGQGPQFIFQYYEKEERGRGNFPDRFSARQFPNYSSELNVNALLLGDSALYLCASSLYSYTDTQYFGPGTRLTVL.